The rows below give T cell receptor beta chains drawn from one sample of a study of blood T cell repertoires in COVID-19. TCRdb keeps only in-frame clones here, not all; method: immunoSEQ multiplex PCR. Of roughly 75,000 clones listed, about four fifths are singletons. Sequencing was carried out using peripheral blood. All receptors derive from a man aged 45 to 65 with acute or convalescent COVID-19. The CDR3 runs from the conserved cysteine through the conserved F or W. The order of the fields is V gene, J gene, CDR3 protein.

>TRBV7-8|TRBJ1-4
CASSLVSRNEKLFF
>TRBV5-4|TRBJ2-7
CASSPGTSGPYEQYF
>TRBV28|TRBJ2-7
CASRRQGRRNTYEQYF
>TRBV18|TRBJ2-7
CASSPPPAGSPEQYF
>TRBV2|TRBJ2-7
CASSSGEQYF
>TRBV2|TRBJ1-1
CASRVYSTEAFF
>TRBV7-8|TRBJ2-7
CASSSLPEAVREQYF
>TRBV19|TRBJ1-1
CASLDRPVWAEAFF
>TRBV12-3/TRBV12-4|TRBJ2-1
CASSQQGIDEQFF
>TRBV10-3|TRBJ1-1
CACRVGTEAFF
>TRBV27|TRBJ2-1
CASSQRLAGGGEQFF
>TRBV5-1|TRBJ2-7
CASSLDPAGNEQYF
>TRBV6-4|TRBJ2-2
CASSDSGGEHGPGELFF
>TRBV4-3|TRBJ2-7
CASSPRGGYPYEQYF
>TRBV4-1|TRBJ2-4
CASSQDQTSGGASIQYF
>TRBV30|TRBJ2-7
CAWSVFFSRTGYEQYF
>TRBV7-6|TRBJ2-7
CASSRLARDGEQYF
>TRBV24-1|TRBJ2-2
CATSDFRQTRPGELFF
>TRBV3-1/TRBV3-2|TRBJ1-2
CAAASGQNYGYTF
>TRBV6-2/TRBV6-3|TRBJ1-5
CASSSREFNQPQHF
>TRBV4-2|TRBJ2-3
CASSPFLRDTQYF
>TRBV9|TRBJ2-1
CASSVGSLSYNEQFF